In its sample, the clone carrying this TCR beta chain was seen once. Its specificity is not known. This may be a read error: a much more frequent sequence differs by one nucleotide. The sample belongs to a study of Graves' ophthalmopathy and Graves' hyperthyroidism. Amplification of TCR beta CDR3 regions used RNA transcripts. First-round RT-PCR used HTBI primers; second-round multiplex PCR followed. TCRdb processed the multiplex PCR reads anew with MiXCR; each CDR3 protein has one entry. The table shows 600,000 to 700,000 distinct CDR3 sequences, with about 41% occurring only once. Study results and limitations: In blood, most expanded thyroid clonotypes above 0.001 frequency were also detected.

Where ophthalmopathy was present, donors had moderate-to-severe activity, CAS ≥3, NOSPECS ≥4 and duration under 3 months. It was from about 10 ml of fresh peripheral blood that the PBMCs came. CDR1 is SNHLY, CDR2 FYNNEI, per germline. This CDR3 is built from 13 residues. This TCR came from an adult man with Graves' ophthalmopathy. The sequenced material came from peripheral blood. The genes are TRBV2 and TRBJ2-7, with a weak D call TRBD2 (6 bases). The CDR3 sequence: CAGSEEVPGERYF. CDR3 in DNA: TGTGCCGGCAGTGAAGAGGTGCCGGGGGAGAGGTACTTC.